The clone carrying this T cell receptor beta chain came up once. Per the study methods: For nucleated cells, counts were estimated from reference gene primer amplification. Measured with immunoSEQ multiplex PCR; TCRdb has only the in-frame clones, and not every one. The V and J calls and clone size were taken over from that table, and D and trimming were inferred from the DNA. The sample carries 75,000 to 100,000 clones, 75% to 85% recorded once. This specimen belongs to a study of blood T cell repertoires in COVID-19. Study overall: Whether acute or convalescent, the COVID-19 samples came from the United States, Italy and Spain. In each case, the material was cDNA or gDNA derived from T cells, B-cell-depleted T cells, or PBMCs.

This TCR was sampled from a man in his 70s with acute or convalescent COVID-19. The sample consisted of peripheral blood.

This CDR3 is CASSRDRSNTEAFF. In DNA form, the CDR3 reads TGTGCCAGCAGCAGGGACAGATCGAACACTGAAGCTTTCTTT. This rearrangement joins TRBV5-4 to TRBJ1-1; 7 bases align to TRBD1. The length of the CDR3 is 14 residues. V shed 4 bases and J 1 base; nucleotides not matched to a gene: 4. Germline V CDR1 and CDR2: SGHNT, YYREEE (reference sequence).